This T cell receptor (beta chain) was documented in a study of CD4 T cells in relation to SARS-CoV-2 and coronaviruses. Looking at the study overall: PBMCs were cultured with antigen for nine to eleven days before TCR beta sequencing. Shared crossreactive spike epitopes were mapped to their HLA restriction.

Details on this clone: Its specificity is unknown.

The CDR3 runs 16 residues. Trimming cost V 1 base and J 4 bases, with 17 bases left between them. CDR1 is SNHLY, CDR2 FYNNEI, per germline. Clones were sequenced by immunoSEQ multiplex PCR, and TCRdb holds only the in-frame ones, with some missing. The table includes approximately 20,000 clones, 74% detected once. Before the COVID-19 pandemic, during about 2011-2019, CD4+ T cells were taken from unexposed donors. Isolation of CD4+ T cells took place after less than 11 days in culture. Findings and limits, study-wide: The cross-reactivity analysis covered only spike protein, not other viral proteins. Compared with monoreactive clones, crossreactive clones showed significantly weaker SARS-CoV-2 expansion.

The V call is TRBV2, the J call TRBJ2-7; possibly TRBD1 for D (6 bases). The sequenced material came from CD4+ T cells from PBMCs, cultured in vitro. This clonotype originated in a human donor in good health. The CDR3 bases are TGTGCCAGCAGTGAAGAGTGGGCAGGGGCGATGTACGAGCAGTACTTC. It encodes CASSEEWAGAMYEQYF.